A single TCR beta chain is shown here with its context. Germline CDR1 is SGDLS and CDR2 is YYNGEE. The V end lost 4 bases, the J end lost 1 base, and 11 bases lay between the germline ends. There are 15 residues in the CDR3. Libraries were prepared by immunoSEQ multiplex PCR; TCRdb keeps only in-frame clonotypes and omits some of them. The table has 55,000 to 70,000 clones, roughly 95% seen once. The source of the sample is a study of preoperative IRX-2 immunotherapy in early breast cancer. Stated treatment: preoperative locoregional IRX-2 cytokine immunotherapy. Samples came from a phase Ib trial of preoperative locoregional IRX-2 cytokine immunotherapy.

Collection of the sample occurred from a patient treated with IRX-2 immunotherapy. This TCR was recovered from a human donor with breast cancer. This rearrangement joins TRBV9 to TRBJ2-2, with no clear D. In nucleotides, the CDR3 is TGTGCCAGCAGCAGCCTTGGACGGAACACCGGGGAGCTGTTTTTT. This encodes CASSSLGRNTGELFF.